This TCR beta chain was found in a study of OX40 agonist ivuxolimab in advanced cancers. Study-wide points: Clones of CD4+ and CD8+ blood T cells grew by week 6 at doses of 0.1 to 3.0 mg/kg.

About this clone: What it binds is unknown.

Here immunoSEQ multiplex PCR was the method, and the copy in TCRdb shows in-frame clones only, minus some. The profile shows 60,000 to 80,000 clones, around 84% of them singletons. The trim removed 1 base at V and 4 bases at J, leaving 9 bases unmatched. The CDR3 consists of 16 residues. The germline V gene has CDR1 LNHDA and CDR2 SQIVND (reference sequence). This chain joins TRBV19 and TRBJ1-2, with 7 bases identical to TRBD1. Specimen: CD4+ or CD8+ T cells sorted from blood, collected in a trial of the OX40 agonist ivuxolimab. The receptor's source is an adult with an advanced solid tumor such as melanoma, head and neck, liver or kidney cancer. The CDR3 DNA is TGTGCCAGTAGTATAGGAAGACAGGGTTCGGGCTATGGCTACACCTTC. Translated, it gives CASSIGRQGSGYGYTF.